The sequence of this T cell receptor (beta chain) was determined in a study of blood T cell repertoires in COVID-19. At the level of the study: Sites across the United States, Italy and Spain contributed samples from acute and convalescent COVID-19.

Authors' data handling: Reference gene primer amplification in the assay estimated nucleated cell counts. TCRdb's copy holds only in-frame clones and misses some; the assay was immunoSEQ multiplex PCR. The DNA gave D and trimming, while V, J and clone size come from that table. The sample has approximately 120,000 clones, over 75% seen once. This clone came up a few times. This CDR3 comprises 16 residues. Germline lookup yields CDR1 MNHEY and CDR2 SVGAGI. V trimming: 0 bases; J trimming: 8 bases; junction bases outside the gene matches: 1. The sample comprised peripheral blood. The rearrangement uses TRBV6-5 and TRBJ2-1; 16 bases match TRBD2. The receptor's source is a man aged 45-65 years with acute or convalescent COVID-19. This chain's CDR3 is CASSYSGTSGRDEQFF. CDR3 in DNA: TGTGCCAGCAGTTACTCGGGGACTAGCGGGAGGGATGAGCAGTTCTTC.